Listed here are 20 T cell receptor beta chains from one sample, sequenced in a study of spatial heterogeneity in lung cancer. MiXCR, applied by TCRdb to the 5' RACE reads, yields one record per CDR3 protein. The sample has about 82,000 distinct CDR3 sequences; roughly 12% are singletons. The time point was: sample taken at primary tumor resection. Material for sequencing was whole RNA from tumor, nontumor lung or frozen PBMC, left unsorted. Source: PBMCs, taken at surgery. Receptors were obtained from a male donor with early-stage non-small cell lung cancer.

The sample holds a few counts of this clonotype. V gene TRBV6-5 combines with J gene TRBJ1-2; 10 positions agree with TRBD1. The junction had 7 bases not matched to a gene; V was cut back by 2 bases and J by 4 bases. CDR3 length equals 16 residues. Per the germline V gene, CDR1 is MNHEY and CDR2 is SVGAGI. CDR3 protein: CASSYRTGGGTYGYTF. In nucleotides, the CDR3 is TGTGCCAGCAGTTACCGGACAGGGGGAGGGACCTATGGCTACACCTTC.

This clonotype was counted a few times. This chain links TRBV7-8 with TRBJ1-5; D is uncertain. The germline V gene encodes CDR1 SGHVS and CDR2 FQNEAQ. The V end lost 1 base, the J end lost 6 bases, and 10 bases lay between the germline ends. The CDR3 has 14 residues. For the CDR3, the DNA is TGTGCCAGCAGCTTAGTGGGGAATGGTCAGCCCCAGCATTTT. Translation: CASSLVGNGQPQHF.

There are a few counts of this clonotype. J is TRBJ2-3 and V is TRBV27; D could derive from TRBD1 or TRBD2 (5 bases each). Trimming stripped 4 bases from V and 2 bases from J, with 10 bases between. Germline lookup yields CDR1 MNHEY and CDR2 SMNVEV (reference sequence). The CDR3 spans 14 residues. The CDR3 DNA reads TGTGCCAGCAGTTCCCAAGGGACCACAGATACGCAGTATTTT. Translating it yields CASSSQGTTDTQYF.

This chain connects TRBV14 to TRBJ2-1, with TRBD1 as a possible D gene (6 bases). The CDR3 sequence is 15 residues long. Germline lookup yields CDR1 SGHDN and CDR2 FVKESK. Trimming removed 0 bases from V and 2 bases from J, with 8 bases in between. CDR3 sequence reads: CASSQEGGTYNEQFF. CDR3 DNA sequence: TGTGCCAGCAGCCAAGAAGGGGGAACCTACAATGAGCAGTTCTTC. The full variable domain, with the rest looked up from reference TRBV14 and TRBJ2-1, is EAGVTQFPSHSVIEKGQTVTLRCDPISGHDNLYWYRRVMGKEIKFLLHFVKESKQDESGMPNNRFLAERTGGTYSTLKVQPAELEDSGVYFCASSQEGGTYNEQFFGPGTRLTVL.

This clonotype was detected a few times. The gene calls are TRBV6-6 and TRBJ2-6, with D maybe TRBD1 (6 bases). CDR1 and CDR2 from the germline V gene are MNHNY and SVGAGI (reference sequence). CDR3 size: 17 residues. Trimming stripped 6 bases from V and 6 bases from J, with 21 bases between. The CDR3 region is CASRLQGDTLEANVLTF. CDR3 sequence (DNA): TGTGCCAGCAGGCTCCAAGGGGACACCCTCGAGGCCAACGTCCTGACTTTC.

The chain uses TRBV7-9 and TRBJ2-7; 7 bases match TRBD2. The junction had 6 bases not matched to a gene; V was cut back by 5 bases and J by 2 bases. CDR1 and CDR2 (germline): SEHNR, FQNEAQ (reference sequence). CDR3 length: 14 residues. This chain's CDR3 is CASSGTGGPYEQYF. DNA of the CDR3: TGTGCCAGCAGCGGGACGGGGGGACCCTACGAGCAGTACTTC.

In its sample, this clonotype was seen a few times. This rearrangement joins TRBV7-3 to TRBJ2-5, with 10 nucleotides matching TRBD1. This CDR3 is 14 amino acids long. With V trimmed by 3 bases and J by 5 bases, 3 bases remained unmatched. CDR1 is SGHTA and CDR2 is FQGTGA in the germline V gene. The CDR3 here is CASSFQDRGETQYF. For the CDR3, the DNA is TGTGCCAGCAGCTTCCAGGACAGGGGGGAGACCCAGTACTTC.

V is TRBV19 and J is TRBJ2-7; possible D gene TRBD2, 5 bases. Germline CDR1 LNHDA, CDR2 SQIVND (reference sequence). Trimming removed 5 bases at V and 0 bases at J, with 14 bases between. This CDR3 contains 15 residues. CDR3 nucleotide sequence: TGTGCCAGTAGTGATTTTAGCGCGAGCTCCTACGAGCAGTACTTC. Protein: CASSDFSASSYEQYF.

The rearrangement links TRBV24-1 to TRBJ2-2; TRBD1 agrees at 9 bases. There are 12 residues in the CDR3. The trim removed 10 bases at V and 7 bases at J, leaving 3 bases unmatched. From germline, CDR1 is KGHDR and CDR2 SFDVKD. Here the CDR3 DNA reads TGTGCCACTGGACAGGGGTACGGGGAGCTGTTTTTT. As protein: CATGQGYGELFF.

This clonotype was seen many times. The V and J genes are TRBV24-1 and TRBJ1-2, with D possibly being TRBD1 (6 bases). V gave up 5 bases and J gave up 1 base, with 10 bases separating them. The CDR3 length is 14 residues. In germline, CDR1 is KGHDR, CDR2 SFDVKD. CDR3 nucleotide sequence: TGTGCCACCAGTGCCACAGGGATTAACTATGGCTACACCTTC. Encoded protein: CATSATGINYGYTF.

This clonotype has a handful of counts. The gene calls are TRBV29-1 and TRBJ2-1; D gene unclear. V lost 0 bases and J 7 bases, leaving 7 bases between the germline ends. CDR1 is SQVTM and CDR2 is ANQGSEA in the germline V gene. This CDR3 comprises 12 residues. The CDR3 nucleotides are TGCAGCGTTGAAGACGGTTCGAATGAGCAGTTCTTC. Protein product: CSVEDGSNEQFF.

The chain is built from TRBV30 and TRBJ2-1, with unresolved D. The ends were cut back, 3 bases at V and 4 bases at J, with 7 bases in the middle. In germline, CDR1 is GTSNPN, CDR2 SVGIG (reference sequence). The CDR3 runs to 12 residues. The CDR3 DNA reads TGTGCCTGGAGAGTGGGGTACAATGAGCAGTTCTTC. Translating gives CAWRVGYNEQFF.

This clonotype was seen more than once but under ten times. J is TRBJ1-5 and V is TRBV7-3; D is uncertain. CDR3 size: 14 residues. V lost 5 bases and J 2 bases, leaving 10 bases between the germline ends. Germline V gene data show CDR1 as SGHTA and CDR2 as FQGTGA. CDR3 region: CASSPGPGNQPQHF. The CDR3 DNA follows: TGTGCCAGCAGCCCTGGGCCCGGCAATCAGCCCCAGCATTTT.

This clonotype was picked up a small number of times. This sequence joins TRBV6-5 and TRBJ2-3; TRBD1 is a possible D gene (5 bases). This CDR3 is 14 amino acids long. V lost 4 bases and J 2 bases, leaving 10 bases between the germline ends. Germline values: CDR1 MNHEY, CDR2 SVGAGI. For the CDR3, the DNA is TGTGCCAGCAGTTTCCGGACATTCACAGATACGCAGTATTTT. Translating it yields CASSFRTFTDTQYF.

The CDR3 protein is CASGPLGGSWSEQFF. CDR3 nucleotides: TGTGCCAGCGGGCCTCTCGGCGGGAGCTGGAGTGAGCAGTTCTTC. The chain carries TRBV2 and TRBJ2-1; the match to TRBD2 covers 7 bases. Germline CDR1 is SNHLY and CDR2 is FYNNEI. CDR3 size: 15 residues. The V gene end was trimmed by 8 bases and the J gene end by 9 bases; junction bases not matched to a gene: 16.

This clonotype was seen a few times. V and J are TRBV6-5 and TRBJ1-2, with 7 nucleotides matching TRBD1. V trimming: 0 bases; J trimming: 4 bases; junction bases outside the gene matches: 2. Germline CDR1 reads MNHEY; CDR2 reads SVGAGI. The CDR3 has 14 residues. Written as DNA, the CDR3 is TGTGCCAGCAGTTACTCGCGGACAGGCTATGGCTACACCTTC. Amino acids: CASSYSRTGYGYTF.

This clonotype was recorded at least ten times. The J gene is TRBJ1-2, the V gene TRBV12-3 or TRBV12-4, with unresolved D. The CDR3 extends over 13 amino acids. V was shortened by 3 bases and J by 4 bases, with 9 bases between the two germline ends. For the CDR3, the DNA is TGTGCCAGCAGTTTTTCTGGGAGCTATGGCTACACCTTC. Translating it yields CASSFSGSYGYTF.

This clonotype was seen a few times. This chain joins TRBV7-3 and TRBJ2-3; D is undetermined. V was clipped by 4 bases and J by 2 bases, with 4 bases between them. Germline V gene lookup returns CDR1 SGHTA and CDR2 FQGTGA. CDR3 length: 12 amino acids. Written as DNA, the CDR3 is TGTGCCAGCAGCTCCCCCACAGATACGCAGTATTTT. It specifies CASSSPTDTQYF.

There are a few counts of this clonotype. The chain couples TRBV9 to TRBJ1-5, with D maybe TRBD1 (5 bases). Trimming cost V 0 bases and J 6 bases, with 10 bases left between them. Germline CDR1 reads SGDLS; CDR2 reads YYNGEE. This CDR3 comprises 14 residues. CDR3 coding DNA: TGTGCCAGCAGCGTAGGCGGAGGGGTTCAGCCCCAGCATTTT. Amino acid sequence: CASSVGGGVQPQHF.

This clonotype occurred many times. The chain links TRBV30 to TRBJ2-3; possible D gene TRBD2, 7 bases. V was trimmed by 3 bases and J by 8 bases, leaving 12 bases between them. The CDR3 sequence is 12 residues long. Germline V lookup: CDR1 GTSNPN, CDR2 SVGIG (reference sequence). CDR3 sequence (DNA): TGTGCCTGGAGGGGAGGGGGGGGTACGCAGTATTTT. It encodes CAWRGGGGTQYF.